These T cell receptor beta chains were read from a single sample in a study of blood T cell repertoires in COVID-19. Assay used: immunoSEQ multiplex PCR; TCRdb lists only in-frame clones, some missing. The sample carries 350,000 to 400,000 clones, roughly nine tenths recorded once. Sequencing input: PBMCs or T cells enriched from blood (not recorded which). These receptors came from a woman between 40 and 55 years old who had been exposed to COVID-19. The CDR3 runs from the conserved cysteine through the conserved F or W. Fields, in order: V gene, CDR3 length, clone size, J gene, D gene, CDR3 DNA, CDR3 protein. The D gene is left open where the match is weak. Rows give clone size only sometimes, using once, few, many, or a class for an expanded clone.

v_gene: TRBV3-1/TRBV3-2
len: 15
abundance: .
j_gene: TRBJ2-3
d_gene: TRBD1
CDR3nt: TGTGCCAGCAGCCAAGCTTCGACAGGGCAAGATACGCAGTATTTT
CDR3aa: CASSQASTGQDTQYF

v_gene: TRBV11-3
len: 16
abundance: .
j_gene: TRBJ1-4
d_gene: .
CDR3nt: TGTGCCAGCAGCCTAGACGGTGGCGGGACTAATGAAAAACTGTTTTTT
CDR3aa: CASSLDGGGTNEKLFF

v_gene: TRBV5-1
len: 14
abundance: .
j_gene: TRBJ2-5
d_gene: TRBD2
CDR3nt: TGCGCCAGCAGCTCGGGGGGACGGGAAGAGACCCAGTACTTC
CDR3aa: CASSSGGREETQYF

v_gene: TRBV5-4
len: 14
abundance: .
j_gene: TRBJ1-1
d_gene: .
CDR3nt: TGTGCCAGCAGCCCCGTGGCGGTGAACACTGAAGCTTTCTTT
CDR3aa: CASSPVAVNTEAFF

v_gene: TRBV30
len: 11
abundance: .
j_gene: TRBJ1-1
d_gene: .
CDR3nt: TGTGCCTGGACCCCCTTCACTGAAGCTTTCTTT
CDR3aa: CAWTPFTEAFF

v_gene: TRBV11-2
len: 12
abundance: .
j_gene: TRBJ1-2
d_gene: TRBD1
CDR3nt: TGTGCCAGCAGCTCCCCGGGACAGGGCTGGGCCTTC
CDR3aa: CASSSPGQGWAF

v_gene: TRBV19
len: 11
abundance: .
j_gene: TRBJ1-1
d_gene: .
CDR3nt: TGTGCCAGTAGTGAGCGCACTGAAGCTTTCTTT
CDR3aa: CASSERTEAFF

v_gene: TRBV19
len: 15
abundance: .
j_gene: TRBJ1-2
d_gene: .
CDR3nt: TGTGCCAGTAGGGTTGATCCGACAGGTCCCTGGGGCTACACCTTC
CDR3aa: CASRVDPTGPWGYTF

v_gene: TRBV24-1
len: 16
abundance: .
j_gene: TRBJ2-1
d_gene: .
CDR3nt: TGTGCCACCAGTGCTATTAGCGCCAACTCCTACAATGAGCAGTTCTTC
CDR3aa: CATSAISANSYNEQFF

v_gene: TRBV9
len: 15
abundance: .
j_gene: TRBJ1-5
d_gene: .
CDR3nt: TGTGCCAGCAGCCCGGGAGGGGGTTCTGGCCAGCCCCAGCATTTT
CDR3aa: CASSPGGGSGQPQHF

v_gene: TRBV18
len: 14
abundance: few
j_gene: TRBJ1-5
d_gene: .
CDR3nt: TGTGCCAGCTCACCTAGGGCAGGGGAACAGCCCCAGCATTTT
CDR3aa: CASSPRAGEQPQHF

v_gene: TRBV24-1
len: 15
abundance: once
j_gene: TRBJ1-2
d_gene: TRBD1
CDR3nt: TGTGCCACGAAATTAGACGGACAGGCATCTAGTGGCTACACCTTC
CDR3aa: CATKLDGQASSGYTF

v_gene: TRBV19
len: 14
abundance: .
j_gene: TRBJ1-5
d_gene: .
CDR3nt: TGTGCCAGTACCACAGATTATAGCAATCAGCCCCAGCATTTT
CDR3aa: CASTTDYSNQPQHF

v_gene: TRBV11-3
len: 14
abundance: .
j_gene: TRBJ2-7
d_gene: .
CDR3nt: TGTGCCAGCAGCGCCAGGGGCGCCTCCTACGAGCAGTACTTC
CDR3aa: CASSARGASYEQYF

v_gene: TRBV7-9
len: 13
abundance: .
j_gene: TRBJ2-5
d_gene: TRBD2
CDR3nt: TGTGCCAGCACCGGACTAGCTCGGGAGACCCAGTACTTC
CDR3aa: CASTGLARETQYF

v_gene: TRBV7-3
len: 17
abundance: .
j_gene: TRBJ2-2
d_gene: TRBD2
CDR3nt: TGTGCCAGCAGCTACACCCCCGGAGCGGGACGGGTCGGGGAGCTGTTTTTT
CDR3aa: CASSYTPGAGRVGELFF

v_gene: TRBV7-3
len: 15
abundance: .
j_gene: TRBJ1-1
d_gene: TRBD1
CDR3nt: TGTGCCAGCAGCCCCGCCGGGGACAGGAACACTGAAGCTTTCTTT
CDR3aa: CASSPAGDRNTEAFF

v_gene: TRBV5-4
len: 14
abundance: .
j_gene: TRBJ2-5
d_gene: .
CDR3nt: TGTGCCAGCAGCTTGGCCAAGAGGGAGGAGACCCAGTACTTC
CDR3aa: CASSLAKREETQYF

v_gene: TRBV5-6
len: 15
abundance: .
j_gene: TRBJ1-3
d_gene: .
CDR3nt: TGTGCCAGCAGCTTCTTGACAGGCTCTGGAAACACCATATATTTT
CDR3aa: CASSFLTGSGNTIYF

v_gene: TRBV6-1
len: 16
abundance: .
j_gene: TRBJ1-5
d_gene: .
CDR3nt: TGTGCCAGCAGTGTGTGGGGACAAGTCAGCAATCAGCCCCAGCATTTT
CDR3aa: CASSVWGQVSNQPQHF

v_gene: TRBV27
len: 15
abundance: .
j_gene: TRBJ1-2
d_gene: TRBD1
CDR3nt: TGTGCCAGCACCAAGGACAGGGGGCCCCTTTCGGGCTACACCTTC
CDR3aa: CASTKDRGPLSGYTF

v_gene: TRBV11-3
len: 15
abundance: .
j_gene: TRBJ2-7
d_gene: .
CDR3nt: TGTGCCAGCAGCTCCAAGGGGCAGGGTAGCCACGAGCAGTACTTC
CDR3aa: CASSSKGQGSHEQYF

v_gene: TRBV2
len: 15
abundance: .
j_gene: TRBJ1-4
d_gene: TRBD1
CDR3nt: TGTGCCAGCAGACAGGGGTCCACTGTGAATGAAAAACTGTTTTTT
CDR3aa: CASRQGSTVNEKLFF

v_gene: TRBV27
len: 15
abundance: once
j_gene: TRBJ1-1
d_gene: .
CDR3nt: TGTGCCAGCAGTTTATCAGACAGAATGAACACTGAAGCTTTCTTT
CDR3aa: CASSLSDRMNTEAFF

v_gene: TRBV7-3
len: 13
abundance: .
j_gene: TRBJ2-3
d_gene: .
CDR3nt: TGTGCCAGCAGCCCCCGACAGGTCGATACGCAGTATTTT
CDR3aa: CASSPRQVDTQYF

v_gene: TRBV27
len: 14
abundance: .
j_gene: TRBJ1-5
d_gene: TRBD1
CDR3nt: TGTGCCACCTCCCCCGGGACAGGCAATCAGCCCCAGCATTTT
CDR3aa: CATSPGTGNQPQHF

v_gene: TRBV24-1
len: 16
abundance: .
j_gene: TRBJ2-1
d_gene: .
CDR3nt: TGTGCCACCAGTGACAAGACTAGTCCCTCATACAATGAGCAGTTCTTC
CDR3aa: CATSDKTSPSYNEQFF

v_gene: TRBV24-1
len: 13
abundance: .
j_gene: TRBJ1-2
d_gene: .
CDR3nt: TGTGCCACCAGTGCGGCGACAGGCTATGGCTACACCTTC
CDR3aa: CATSAATGYGYTF

v_gene: TRBV7-9
len: 14
abundance: .
j_gene: TRBJ2-2
d_gene: .
CDR3nt: TGTGCCAGCAGGACAGAGACCAACACCGGGGAGCTGTTTTTT
CDR3aa: CASRTETNTGELFF

v_gene: TRBV19
len: 17
abundance: .
j_gene: TRBJ1-3
d_gene: .
CDR3nt: TGTGCCAGTAGTACCCGGGCGGCAGGGCTGGACGGAAACACCATATATTTT
CDR3aa: CASSTRAAGLDGNTIYF

v_gene: TRBV2
len: 14
abundance: .
j_gene: TRBJ2-7
d_gene: TRBD1
CDR3nt: TGTGCCAGCAGTTTCAACAACAGGGGACGCGAGCAGTACTTC
CDR3aa: CASSFNNRGREQYF

v_gene: TRBV3-1/TRBV3-2
len: 17
abundance: .
j_gene: TRBJ2-4
d_gene: TRBD2
CDR3nt: TGTGCCAGCAGCCATGGGAGGGTGGTTACAACCAAAAACATTCAGTACTTC
CDR3aa: CASSHGRVVTTKNIQYF

v_gene: TRBV18
len: 15
abundance: .
j_gene: TRBJ2-3
d_gene: TRBD2
CDR3nt: TGTGCCAGCTCAAACCGGGGCCGGGGGGTAGATACGCAGTATTTT
CDR3aa: CASSNRGRGVDTQYF